This record covers a single T cell receptor (beta chain). Antigen: not known. These data are taken from a study of memory CD4+ T cells and cytomegalovirus serostatus. Here immunoSEQ multiplex PCR was the method, and the copy in TCRdb shows in-frame clones only, minus some. The sample lists 50,000 to 55,000 clones, around 82% occurring once. The CDR3 consists of 17 residues. Germline CDR1 SGHNT, CDR2 YYREEE (reference sequence). The V gene end was trimmed by 0 bases and the J gene end by 5 bases; junction bases not matched to a gene: 11. Study-level points and caveats: Each of 67 CMV-associated TCRbeta sequences occurred in one to five individuals.

The sort gate was single viable CD3+CD4+CD8-CD45RO+ cells for memory CD4+ T cells. After thawing, CD4+ T cells were positively selected. The TCR sequence derives from an adult in good health and CMV-seronegative. Sequencing used memory CD4+ T cells from blood. The chain joins TRBV5-4 to TRBJ2-5; 9 bases align to TRBD2. CDR3 region: CASSLAIRGGARETQYF. The CDR3 DNA sequence: TGTGCCAGCAGCTTGGCAATCCGCGGGGGGGCCCGGGAGACCCAGTACTTC.